The 2 T cell receptor beta chains below all came from one sample that was sequenced in a study of OX40 agonist ivuxolimab in advanced cancers. Profiled with immunoSEQ multiplex PCR; TCRdb holds only in-frame clones, not every one. The sample includes about 73,000 clones, roughly 90% of them seen just once. Sequenced material: CD4+ or CD8+ T cells sorted from blood, taken in a trial of the OX40 agonist ivuxolimab. Receptor source: an adult with an advanced solid tumor such as melanoma, head and neck, liver or kidney cancer.

This clone has only one observation. J is TRBJ2-3 and V is TRBV4-1, with TRBD1 identical over 7 bases. The CDR3 is 16 residues long. The junction had 6 bases not matched to a gene; V was cut back by 1 base and J by 2 bases. Looked up from germline, CDR1 is MGHRA and CDR2 is YSYEKL. The CDR3 reads CASSQVGGQSTDTQYF. The CDR3, as DNA: TGCGCCAGCAGCCAAGTTGGGGGACAGTCCACAGATACGCAGTATTTT.

This chain connects TRBV5-6 to TRBJ1-3; no clear D gene. The germline V gene has CDR1 SGHDT and CDR2 YYEEEE. This CDR3 region has 12 residues. Trimming stripped 5 bases from V and 3 bases from J, with 6 bases between. CDR3 region: CASSLYGNTIYF. The DNA of the CDR3 is TGTGCCAGCAGTTTGTATGGAAACACCATATATTTT. The full variable domain, in which reference TRBV5-6 and TRBJ1-3 provide the parts outside the CDR3, is DAGVTQSPTHLIKTRGQQVTLRCSPKSGHDTVSWYQQALGQGPQFIFQYYEEEERQRGNFPDRFSGHQFPNYSSELNVNALLLGDSALYLCASSLYGNTIYFGEGSWLTVV.